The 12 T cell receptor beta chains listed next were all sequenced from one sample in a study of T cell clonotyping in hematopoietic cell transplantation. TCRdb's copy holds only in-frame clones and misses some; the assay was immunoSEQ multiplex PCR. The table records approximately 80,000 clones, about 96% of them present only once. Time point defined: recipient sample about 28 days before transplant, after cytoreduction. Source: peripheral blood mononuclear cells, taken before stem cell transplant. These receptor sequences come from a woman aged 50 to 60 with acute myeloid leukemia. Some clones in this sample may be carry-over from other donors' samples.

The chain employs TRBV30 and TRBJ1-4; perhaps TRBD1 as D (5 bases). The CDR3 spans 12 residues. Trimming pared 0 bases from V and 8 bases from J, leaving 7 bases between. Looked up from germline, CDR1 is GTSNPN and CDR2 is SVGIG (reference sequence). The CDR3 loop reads CAWSVGVEKLFF. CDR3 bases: TGTGCCTGGAGTGTAGGGGTCGAAAAACTGTTTTTT.

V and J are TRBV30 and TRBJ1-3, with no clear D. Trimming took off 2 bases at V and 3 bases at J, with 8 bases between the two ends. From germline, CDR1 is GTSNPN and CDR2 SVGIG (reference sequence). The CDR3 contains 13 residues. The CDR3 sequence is CAWSNTFGNTIYF. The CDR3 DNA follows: TGTGCCTGGAGTAATACATTTGGAAACACCATATATTTT. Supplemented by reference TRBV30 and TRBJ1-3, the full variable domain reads SQTIHQWPATLVQPVGSPLSLECTVEGTSNPNLYWYRQAAGRGLQLLFYSVGIGQISSEVPQNLSASRPQDRQFILSSKKLLLSDSGFYLCAWSNTFGNTIYFGEGSWLTVV.

The CDR3, as DNA: TGTGCCAGCAGCGTAGGACAGGGGCACTACGAGCAGTACTTC. This codes for CASSVGQGHYEQYF. The chain combines TRBV9 with TRBJ2-7; TRBD1 aligns across 8 bases. The V segment lost 0 bases and the J segment 3 bases; nucleotides outside the gene matches: 2. CDR1 SGDLS and CDR2 YYNGEE come from the germline V gene. This CDR3 contains 14 residues.

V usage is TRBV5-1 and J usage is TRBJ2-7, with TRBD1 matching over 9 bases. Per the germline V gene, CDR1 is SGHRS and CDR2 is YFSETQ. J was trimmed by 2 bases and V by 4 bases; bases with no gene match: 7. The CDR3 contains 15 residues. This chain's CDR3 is CASSSLGDRAYEQYF. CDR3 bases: TGCGCCAGCAGCAGTCTCGGGGACAGGGCCTACGAGCAGTACTTC.

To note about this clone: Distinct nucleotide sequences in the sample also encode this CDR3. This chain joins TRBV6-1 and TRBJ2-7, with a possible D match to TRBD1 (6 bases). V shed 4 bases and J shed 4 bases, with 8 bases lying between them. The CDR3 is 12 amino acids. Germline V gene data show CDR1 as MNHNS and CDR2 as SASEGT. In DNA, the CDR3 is TGTGCCAGCAGTGGTCAGGGGTACGAGCAGTACTTC. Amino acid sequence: CASSGQGYEQYF.

CDR3 DNA: TGTGCCAGCAGTGAAGTGGGAGGGACCTATGGCTACACCTTC. It translates to CASSEVGGTYGYTF. V and J are TRBV6-1 and TRBJ1-2; tentative D call: TRBD1 (5 bases). The germline CDR1 and CDR2 sequences are MNHNS and SASEGT. V shed 1 base and J shed 4 bases, with 10 bases lying between them. This CDR3 has 14 amino acids.

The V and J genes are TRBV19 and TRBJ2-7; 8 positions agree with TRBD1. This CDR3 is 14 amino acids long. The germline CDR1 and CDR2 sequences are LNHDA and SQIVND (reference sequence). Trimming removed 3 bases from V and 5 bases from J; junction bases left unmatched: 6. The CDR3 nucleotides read TGTGCCAGTAGTATCCGAGACAGGGGCCACGAGCAGTACTTC. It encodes CASSIRDRGHEQYF.

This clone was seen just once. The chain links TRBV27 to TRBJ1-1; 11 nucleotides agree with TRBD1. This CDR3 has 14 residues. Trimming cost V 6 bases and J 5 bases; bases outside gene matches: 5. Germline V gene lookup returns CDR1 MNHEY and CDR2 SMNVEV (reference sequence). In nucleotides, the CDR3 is TGTGCCAGCAGGCCGGACAGGGGGCTTACTGAAGCTTTCTTT. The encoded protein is CASRPDRGLTEAFF.

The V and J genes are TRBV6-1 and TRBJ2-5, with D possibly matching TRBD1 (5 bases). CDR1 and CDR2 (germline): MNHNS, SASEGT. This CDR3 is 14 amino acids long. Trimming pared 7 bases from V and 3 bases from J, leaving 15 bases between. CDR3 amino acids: CASNQAGIKETQYF. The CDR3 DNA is TGTGCCAGCAACCAGGCAGGGATTAAAGAGACCCAGTACTTC.

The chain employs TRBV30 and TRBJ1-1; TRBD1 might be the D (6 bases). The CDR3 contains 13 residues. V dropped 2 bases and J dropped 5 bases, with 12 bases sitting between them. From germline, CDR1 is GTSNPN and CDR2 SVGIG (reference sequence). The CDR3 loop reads CAWSLQGGTEAFF. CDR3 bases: TGTGCCTGGAGTTTACAGGGAGGGACTGAAGCTTTCTTT.

This chain's CDR3 is CASSQHGTVNGYEQYF. CDR3 sequence (DNA): TGCGCCAGCAGCCAGCATGGGACAGTAAATGGCTACGAGCAGTACTTC. The chain links TRBV4-1 to TRBJ2-7; 7 bases line up with TRBD1. Germline trimming cut 3 bases from V and 3 bases from J; bases unmatched to any gene: 11. The CDR3 is 16 residues long. CDR1 is MGHRA and CDR2 is YSYEKL in the germline V gene.

This CDR3 reads CSVVSGRRTEAFF. The CDR3, as DNA: TGCAGCGTTGTCTCCGGGAGAAGGACTGAAGCTTTCTTT. The rearrangement uses TRBV29-1 and TRBJ1-1; D gene ambiguous. CDR3 length: 13 amino acids. From germline, CDR1 is SQVTM and CDR2 ANQGSEA. The ends were cut back, 4 bases at V and 5 bases at J, with 14 bases in the middle.